The sequence of this T cell receptor beta chain was determined in a study of technical replicates of blood from several donors. Trimming removed 2 bases at V and 0 bases at J, with 6 bases between. This CDR3 is built from 15 residues. CDR1 and CDR2 from the germline V gene are SGHRS and YFSETQ. This table comes from immunoSEQ multiplex PCR, and its TCRdb copy is limited to in-frame clones, with some not included. Of some 70,000 clones listed, 95% to 97% are singletons. The sample taken for sequencing was T cells isolated from PBMCs. The V call is TRBV5-1, the J call TRBJ2-6; D gene ambiguous. This receptor was identified in a human donor in good health. The DNA of the CDR3 is TGCGCCAGCAGCTTACAGTCCTCTGGGGCCAACGTCCTGACTTTC. Residues: CASSLQSSGANVLTF. Based on the CDR3 plus reference TRBV5-1 and TRBJ2-6, the full variable domain is KAGVTQTPRYLIKTRGQQVTLSCSPISGHRSVSWYQQTPGQGLQFLFEYFSETQRNKGNFPGRFSGRQFSNSRSEMNVSTLELGDSALYLCASSLQSSGANVLTFGAGSRLTVL.